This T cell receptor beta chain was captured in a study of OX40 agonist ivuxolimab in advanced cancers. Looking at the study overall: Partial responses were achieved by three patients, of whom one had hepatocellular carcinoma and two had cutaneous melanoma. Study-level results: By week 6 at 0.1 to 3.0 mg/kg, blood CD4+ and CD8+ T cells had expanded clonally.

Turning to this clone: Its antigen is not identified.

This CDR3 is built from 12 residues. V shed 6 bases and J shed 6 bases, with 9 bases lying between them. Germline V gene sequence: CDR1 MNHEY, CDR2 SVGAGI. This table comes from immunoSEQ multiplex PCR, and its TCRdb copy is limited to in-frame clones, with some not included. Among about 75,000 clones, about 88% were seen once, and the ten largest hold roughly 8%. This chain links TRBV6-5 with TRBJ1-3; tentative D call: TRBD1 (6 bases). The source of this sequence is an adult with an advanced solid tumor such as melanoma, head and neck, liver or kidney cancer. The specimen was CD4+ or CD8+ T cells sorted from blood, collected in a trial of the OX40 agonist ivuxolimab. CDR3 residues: CASRKGENTIYF. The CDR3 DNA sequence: TGTGCCAGCAGAAAGGGGGAAAACACCATATATTTT.